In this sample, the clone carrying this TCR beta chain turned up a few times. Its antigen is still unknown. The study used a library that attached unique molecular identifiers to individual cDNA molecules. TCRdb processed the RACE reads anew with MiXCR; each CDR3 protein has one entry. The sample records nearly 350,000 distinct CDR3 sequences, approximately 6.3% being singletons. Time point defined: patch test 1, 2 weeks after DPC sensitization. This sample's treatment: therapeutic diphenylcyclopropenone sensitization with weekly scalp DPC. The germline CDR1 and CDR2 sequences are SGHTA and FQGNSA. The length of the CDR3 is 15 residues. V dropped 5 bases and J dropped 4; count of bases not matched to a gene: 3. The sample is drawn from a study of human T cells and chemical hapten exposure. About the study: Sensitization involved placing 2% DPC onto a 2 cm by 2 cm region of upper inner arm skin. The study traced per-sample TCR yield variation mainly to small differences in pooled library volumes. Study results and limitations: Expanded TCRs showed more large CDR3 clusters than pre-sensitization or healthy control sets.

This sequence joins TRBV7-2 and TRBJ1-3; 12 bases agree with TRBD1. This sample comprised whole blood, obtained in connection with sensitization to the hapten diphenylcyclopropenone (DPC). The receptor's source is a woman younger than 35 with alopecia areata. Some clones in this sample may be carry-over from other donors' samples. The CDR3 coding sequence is TGTGCCAGCAGCCAGGGACAGGGGGCAGGAAACACCATATATTTT. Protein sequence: CASSQGQGAGNTIYF.